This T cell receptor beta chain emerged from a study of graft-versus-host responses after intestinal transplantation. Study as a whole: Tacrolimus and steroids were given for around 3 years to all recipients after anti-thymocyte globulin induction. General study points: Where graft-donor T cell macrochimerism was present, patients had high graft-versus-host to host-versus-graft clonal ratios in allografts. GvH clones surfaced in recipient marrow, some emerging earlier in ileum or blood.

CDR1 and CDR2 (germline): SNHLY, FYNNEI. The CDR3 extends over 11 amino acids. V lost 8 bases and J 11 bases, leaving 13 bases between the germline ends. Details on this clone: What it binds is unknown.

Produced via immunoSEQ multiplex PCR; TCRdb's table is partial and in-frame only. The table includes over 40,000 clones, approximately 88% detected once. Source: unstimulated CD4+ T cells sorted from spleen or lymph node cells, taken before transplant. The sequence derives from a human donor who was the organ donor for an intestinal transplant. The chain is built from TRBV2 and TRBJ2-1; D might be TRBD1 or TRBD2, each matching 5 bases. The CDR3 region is CASPRMGQQFF. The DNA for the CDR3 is TGTGCCAGCCCAAGGATGGGACAGCAGTTCTTC.